This T cell receptor beta chain was observed in a study of T cells in Graves' hyperthyroidism and ophthalmopathy. TCR beta CDR3 regions were amplified from RNA. In the first-round RT-PCR of the TCR CDR3, the HTBI primer set was used. TCRdb analysed the multiplex PCR reads with MiXCR anew, one entry per CDR3 protein. The table shows around 250,000 distinct CDR3 sequences, with 14% to 15% occurring only once. Losses at the gene ends were 3 bases for V and 0 bases for J; bases not matched to a gene: 14. The CDR3 sequence is 19 residues long. The germline CDR1 and CDR2 sequences are MGHDK and SYGVNS. The chain is built from TRBV25-1 and TRBJ2-7; 10 positions match TRBD1. This TCR came from a woman in her forties with Graves' hyperthyroidism that later progressed to Graves' ophthalmopathy. Sequencing input: blood. CDR3 sequence: CASSEWEGFGTGVSYEQYF. CDR3 DNA: TGTGCCAGCAGTGAGTGGGAGGGTTTCGGGACAGGGGTCTCCTACGAGCAGTACTTC.